This T cell receptor (beta chain) emerged from a study of OX40 agonist ivuxolimab in advanced cancers. Here immunoSEQ multiplex PCR was the method, and the copy in TCRdb shows in-frame clones only, minus some. The data show almost 90,000 clones, with around nine tenths seen just once and 1.5% to 2% held by the top ten. Germline values: CDR1 LNHDA, CDR2 SQIVND (reference sequence). This CDR3 has 13 amino acids. V was pared by 1 base and J by 1 base, with 5 bases between. The clonotype was recovered from an adult with an advanced solid tumor such as melanoma, head and neck, liver or kidney cancer. This sequence joins TRBV19 and TRBJ2-7; D gene unclear. This specimen was CD4+ or CD8+ T cells sorted from blood, taken in a trial of the OX40 agonist ivuxolimab. CDR3 region: CASSIGRSYEQYF. The CDR3 DNA is TGTGCCAGTAGTATAGGCCGTTCCTACGAGCAGTACTTC.